What follows are 9 T cell receptor beta chains derived from one specimen sequenced in a study of CD8 T cells in ankylosing spondylitis. TCRdb re-analysed the 5' RACE reads in MiXCR, keeping a single row per CDR3 protein. The sample has approximately 180,000 distinct CDR3 sequences, roughly 18% seen once. Sequenced material: blood, either unsorted or a sorted T cell fraction (not recorded which). These receptors all come from a male donor under 30 with ankylosing spondylitis or in good health (not recorded which).

This chain uses TRBV20-1 with TRBJ2-2; 8 nucleotides align to TRBD2. The germline gives CDR1 DFQATT, CDR2 SNEGSKA (reference sequence). The CDR3 spans 15 residues. With 3 bases clipped from V and 1 base from J, the junction kept 4 bases outside the gene matches. CDR3 bases: TGCAGTGCTAGCAGAAGCGGGAGGAACACCGGGGAGCTGTTTTTT. This translates into CSASRSGRNTGELFF.

The V and J genes are TRBV20-1 and TRBJ2-7; D might be TRBD1 (5 bases). Germline CDR1 reads DFQATT; CDR2 reads SNEGSKA (reference sequence). This CDR3 spans 13 amino acids. V was cut by 5 bases and J by 2 bases, with 13 bases left in between. The CDR3 nucleotides read TGCAGTGCTTCTGGAAGGGGAACCTACGAGCAGTACTTC. Translated, it gives CSASGRGTYEQYF.

This clonotype was observed many times. V gene TRBV3-1 combines with J gene TRBJ2-2, with D maybe TRBD1 (6 bases). The CDR3 has 16 amino acids. Trimming removed 3 bases at V and 6 bases at J, with 17 bases between. Germline lookup yields CDR1 LGHDT and CDR2 YNNKEL (reference sequence). The CDR3 spells CASSQPKPQGAGELFF. CDR3 in DNA: TGTGCCAGCAGCCAGCCCAAACCACAGGGCGCCGGGGAGCTGTTTTTT.

In its sample, this clonotype was seen once. V gene TRBV20-1 combines with J gene TRBJ1-2; no clear D gene. CDR3 length: 9 residues. Germline V gives CDR1 DFQATT, CDR2 SNEGSKA (reference sequence). The V gene lost 5 bases and the J gene lost 4 bases, with 2 bases spanning the gap. CDR3: CSAGYGYTF. The CDR3 coding sequence is TGCAGTGCTGGCTATGGCTACACCTTC.

This clonotype was seen repeatedly, ten times or more. This chain links TRBV7-3 with TRBJ2-3; a weak D match, TRBD2 (6 bases). In germline, CDR1 is SGHTA, CDR2 FQGTGA. Trimming pared 0 bases from V and 3 bases from J, leaving 7 bases between. CDR3 length: 14 residues. The CDR3 spells CASSLTLATDTQYF. Written as DNA, the CDR3 is TGTGCCAGCAGCTTAACACTAGCAACAGATACGCAGTATTTT. The full variable domain, with the rest looked up from reference TRBV7-3 and TRBJ2-3, is GAGVSQTPSNKVTEKGKYVELRCDPISGHTALYWYRQSLGQGPEFLIYFQGTGAADDSGLPNDRFFAVRPEGSVSTLKIQRTERGDSAVYLCASSLTLATDTQYFGPGTRLTVL.

The rearrangement joins TRBV5-1 to TRBJ1-2, with 7 bases fitting TRBD1. In germline, CDR1 is SGHRS, CDR2 YFSETQ. The CDR3 length is 13 residues. The J segment lost 6 bases and the V segment lost 0 bases, leaving 2 bases of the junction unmatched. The CDR3 DNA reads as TGCGCCAGCAGCTTGGAAGGGGGCGATGGCTACACCTTC. Its protein is CASSLEGGDGYTF.

This clonotype has ten or more counts. The chain recombines TRBV19 with TRBJ2-5; D might be TRBD1 or TRBD2, each matching 5 bases. Germline values: CDR1 LNHDA, CDR2 SQIVND (reference sequence). Trimming removed 6 bases from V and 7 bases from J, with 21 bases in between. This CDR3 comprises 15 residues. As DNA, the CDR3 is TGTGCCAGTAGGGAGACTACTGGGGGTGTAGGGACCCAGTACTTC. Translating gives CASRETTGGVGTQYF.

In its sample, this clonotype was seen many times. The chain links TRBV10-2 to TRBJ2-5; D unresolved. The CDR3 runs to 12 residues. Deletions cut 7 bases from V and 1 base from J, with 7 bases between. CDR1 is WSHSY and CDR2 is SAAADI in the germline V gene. The CDR3 sequence: CASTGSQETQYF. In DNA form, the CDR3 reads TGCGCCAGCACCGGGTCCCAAGAGACCCAGTACTTC.

This clonotype was seen many times. The chain combines TRBV11-2 with TRBJ1-1; weak D call: TRBD1 (5 bases). Germline-derived CDR1 and CDR2 are SGHAT and FQNNGV. The CDR3 has 16 amino acids. Trimming left V 1 base short and J 3 bases short, with 15 bases between. As DNA, the CDR3 is TGTGCCAGCAGCTTAGGGTCCCTGGGGGGTTACACTGAAGCTTTCTTT. It yields the protein CASSLGSLGGYTEAFF.